Shown below are 17 T cell receptor beta chains from a single sample sequenced in a study of blood T cell repertoires in COVID-19 (dated by TCRdb to 2020 to 2021). Library prep was done by the immunoSEQ multiplex PCR assay. Here the immuneACCESS table is served through TCRdb, limited to in-frame sequences with V and J called. Missing clones are a known gap in these copies; in checked studies unresolved V genes cover under half, and the rest lacks a known reason. The sample table records a few hundred thousand clones; 80% to 95% of these occur just once. Approximately 7.5% of the sample comes from the top ten. Sequencing used peripheral blood. The receptor set was obtained from a woman between 25 and 40 years old with COVID-19, enrolled during active disease.

The chain recombines TRBV29-1 with TRBJ2-2; 12 bases map to TRBD2. CDR3 size: 15 residues. Germline-derived CDR1 and CDR2 are SQVTM and ANQGSEA. Trimming took 6 bases from V and 3 from J; bases not matched to a gene: 5. The CDR3 reads CSVRLAGDYTGELFF. CDR3 DNA sequence: TGCAGCGTCCGACTAGCGGGAGATTACACCGGGGAGCTGTTTTTT.

The rearrangement uses TRBV19 and TRBJ1-1; D possibly corresponds to TRBD1 (6 bases). V was cut by 0 bases and J by 1 base, with 21 bases left in between. Germline V gene data show CDR1 as LNHDA and CDR2 as SQIVND (reference sequence). CDR3 length equals 19 residues. The CDR3 nucleotides are TGTGCCAGTAGTATAGACCCCTACAGGGAGACTGGGAGGAACACTGAAGCTTTCTTT. Its protein is CASSIDPYRETGRNTEAFF.

This clone came up a few times. The chain recombines TRBV7-6 with TRBJ1-1; the D gene is possibly TRBD1 (5 bases). The CDR3 runs to 15 residues. V was pared by 1 base and J by 1 base, with 10 bases between. The germline CDR1 and CDR2 sequences are SGHVS and FNYEAQ. The CDR3 loop reads CASSLGTGGNTEAFF. CDR3 nucleotides: TGTGCCAGCAGCTTAGGTACGGGGGGGAACACTGAAGCTTTCTTT.

The chain carries TRBV10-3 and TRBJ1-3; 8 bases map to TRBD1. This CDR3 is built from 14 residues. Germline V lookup: CDR1 ENHRY, CDR2 SYGVKD. The V and J ends lost 3 bases and 6 bases, in that order; junction bases with no gene match: 4. CDR3 DNA sequence: TGTGCCATCAGTGACGGACAGGGCGTAAACACCATATATTTT. It translates to CAISDGQGVNTIYF.

The rearrangement uses TRBV19 and TRBJ2-2; D unresolved. This CDR3 region has 14 residues. Per germline, CDR1 LNHDA and CDR2 SQIVND (reference sequence). V gave up 7 bases and J gave up 6 bases, with 15 bases separating them. In nucleotides, the CDR3 is TGTGCCAGTACCCTGTATAGTAGCCCCGGGGAGCTGTTTTTT. Translated, it gives CASTLYSSPGELFF.

The chain uses TRBV28 and TRBJ1-2; no reliable D call. The CDR3 covers 13 residues. Germline V gene data show CDR1 as MDHEN and CDR2 as SYDVKM. Trimming took off 7 bases at V and 3 bases at J, with 12 bases between the two ends. The CDR3 spells CASTIRVDYGYTF. CDR3 nucleotide sequence: TGTGCCAGCACCATTCGGGTCGACTATGGCTACACCTTC.

The V gene is TRBV7-9, the J gene TRBJ1-6, with TRBD1 matching 8 bases. The CDR3 contains 14 residues. Per the germline V gene, CDR1 is SEHNR and CDR2 is FQNEAQ (reference sequence). The J segment lost 7 bases and the V segment lost 5 bases, leaving 4 bases of the junction unmatched. CDR3 in DNA: TGTGCCAGCAGCACGGACAGGGAGAATTCACCCCTCCACTTT. The encoded protein is CASSTDRENSPLHF.

The chain has TRBV19 and TRBJ1-5; D call uncertain. The CDR3 has 13 residues. V was trimmed by 2 bases and J by 4 bases, leaving 6 bases between them. Germline V gene sequence: CDR1 LNHDA, CDR2 SQIVND (reference sequence). The CDR3 nucleotides are TGTGCCAGTAGTATAAGCTTAAATCAGCCCCAGCATTTT. Amino acids: CASSISLNQPQHF.

The genes are TRBV6-5 and TRBJ1-6, with TRBD1 matching over 7 bases. CDR3 length equals 14 residues. J gave up 0 bases and V 8 bases, and 1 base lay outside the gene matches. CDR1 is MNHEY and CDR2 is SVGAGI in the germline V gene. The chain's CDR3 is CASSGGSYNSPLHF. The DNA for the CDR3 is TGTGCCAGCTCAGGGGGCTCCTATAATTCACCCCTCCACTTT.

This sequence joins TRBV28 and TRBJ2-4; possible D gene TRBD2, 6 bases. V gave up 1 base and J gave up 8 bases, with 9 bases separating them. CDR1 and CDR2 from the germline V gene are MDHEN and SYDVKM. The CDR3 runs to 13 residues. The CDR3 DNA follows: TGTGCCAGCAGTTTATCTAGGGAGGACATTCAGTACTTC. Translated, it gives CASSLSREDIQYF. The variable domain in full, completed from reference TRBV28 and TRBJ2-4, reads DVKVTQSSRYLVKRTGEKVFLECVQDMDHENMFWYRQDPGLGLRLIYFSYDVKMKEKGDIPEGYSVSREKKERFSLILESASTNQTSMYLCASSLSREDIQYFGAGTRLSVL.

The chain couples TRBV28 to TRBJ2-1; D is perhaps TRBD2 (5 bases). V dropped 6 bases and J dropped 4 bases, with 10 bases sitting between them. The CDR3 is made up of 13 amino acids. Germline CDR1 is MDHEN and CDR2 is SYDVKM. The chain's CDR3 is CASSLDWYNEQFF. CDR3 DNA: TGTGCCAGCAGCCTGGACTGGTACAATGAGCAGTTCTTC.

The chain couples TRBV6-5 to TRBJ1-6, with D perhaps TRBD1 (6 bases). This CDR3 has 15 residues. V dropped 6 bases and J dropped 8 bases, with 17 bases sitting between them. The germline CDR1 and CDR2 sequences are MNHEY and SVGAGI. CDR3 nucleotide sequence: TGTGCCAGCAGACCCCCCAGGGGCCGGGATTCACCCCTCCACTTT. This codes for CASRPPRGRDSPLHF.

This chain connects TRBV21-1 to TRBJ2-5; the table names TRBD2, a call not compared with the DNA. TRBV21-1 is termed a pseudogene. CDR3 length equals 19 residues. CDR3 sequence: CASSKACRGPQPDQETQYF. The CDR3 DNA follows: TGTGCCAGCAGCAAAGCTTGCAGAGGTCCGCAACCCGACCAAGAGACCCAGTACTTC.

The chain has TRBV9 and TRBJ2-1; tentative D call: TRBD2 (5 bases). From germline, CDR1 is SGDLS and CDR2 YYNGEE. The germline V and J ends were trimmed by 0 bases and 1 base, with 11 bases remaining between them. CDR3 length: 16 amino acids. CDR3 sequence: CASSVAGRPSYNEQFF. The CDR3 nucleotides are TGTGCCAGCAGCGTAGCTGGGAGACCATCCTACAATGAGCAGTTCTTC.

The V gene is TRBV24-1, the J gene TRBJ2-3; D is perhaps TRBD1 (6 bases). The CDR3 has 16 residues. V lost 3 bases to trimming and J lost 5 bases, with 17 bases between them. CDR1 and CDR2 from the germline V gene are KGHDR and SFDVKD. The chain's CDR3 is CATSDPPGTPRDTQYF. Here the CDR3 DNA reads TGTGCCACCAGTGATCCCCCCGGGACACCTCGAGATACGCAGTATTTT.

The gene calls are TRBV19 and TRBJ2-7; 13 bases are shared with TRBD2. J was trimmed by 5 bases and V by 4 bases; bases with no gene match: 2. The germline gives CDR1 LNHDA, CDR2 SQIVND (reference sequence). The CDR3 contains 14 residues. The CDR3 reads CASSRTSGRHEQYF. Here the CDR3 DNA reads TGTGCCAGTAGTAGGACTAGCGGGAGACACGAGCAGTACTTC. The full variable domain, rest sourced from reference TRBV19 and TRBJ2-7, is DGGITQSPKYLFRKEGQNVTLSCEQNLNHDAMYWYRQDPGQGLRLIYYSQIVNDFQKGDIAEGYSVSREKKESFPLTVTSAQKNPTAFYLCASSRTSGRHEQYFGPGTRLTVT.

The chain has TRBV7-2 and TRBJ1-4; D is perhaps TRBD1 (5 bases). This CDR3 contains 14 residues. V shed 3 bases and J shed 5 bases, with 10 bases lying between them. Germline V gene data show CDR1 as SGHTA and CDR2 as FQGNSA. CDR3 residues: CASSLGLENEKLFF. The CDR3 DNA sequence: TGTGCCAGCAGCTTGGGACTAGAAAATGAAAAACTGTTTTTT.